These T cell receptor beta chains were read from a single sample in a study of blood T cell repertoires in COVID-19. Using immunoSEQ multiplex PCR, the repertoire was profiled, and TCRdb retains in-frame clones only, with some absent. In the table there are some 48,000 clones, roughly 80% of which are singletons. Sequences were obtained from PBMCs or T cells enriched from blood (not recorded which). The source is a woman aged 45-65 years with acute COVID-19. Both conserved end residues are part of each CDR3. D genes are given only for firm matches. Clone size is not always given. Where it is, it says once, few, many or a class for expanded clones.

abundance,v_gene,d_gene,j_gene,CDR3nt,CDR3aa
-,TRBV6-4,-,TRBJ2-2,TGTGCCAGCAGTGGGGAGTCAGAAGCCGGGGAGCTGTTTTTT,CASSGESEAGELFF
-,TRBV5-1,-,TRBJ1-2,TGCGCCAGCAGCTCGGGCGACCGGGGTGGCTACACCTTC,CASSSGDRGGYTF
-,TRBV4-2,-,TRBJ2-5,TGTGCCAGCAGCCAAGATAACAGTCAAGAGACCCAGTACTTC,CASSQDNSQETQYF
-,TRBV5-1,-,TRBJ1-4,TGCGCCAGCAGCAGCGGGACAACCGGTGAAAAACTGTTTTTT,CASSSGTTGEKLFF
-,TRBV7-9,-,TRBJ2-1,TGTGCCAGCAGCCGAACTTGGAATGAGCAGTTCTTC,CASSRTWNEQFF
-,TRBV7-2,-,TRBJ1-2,TGTGCCAGCAGCTTAGCGACGGGAAGGAATGGCTACACCTTC,CASSLATGRNGYTF
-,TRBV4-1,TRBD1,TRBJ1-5,TGCGCCAGCAGCGAGTCGGGACAGGGGTACAATCAGCCCCAGCATTTT,CASSESGQGYNQPQHF
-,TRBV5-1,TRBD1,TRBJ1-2,TGCGCCAGCAGCTCGTCAGGGACAGGGGGTGCCGGTGGCTACACCTTC,CASSSSGTGGAGGYTF
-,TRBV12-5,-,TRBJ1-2,TGTGCTAGTATCGCACAGAACTATGGCTACACCTTC,CASIAQNYGYTF
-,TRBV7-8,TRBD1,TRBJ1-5,TGTGCCAGCACTACCAGGAGGAGGGGGCCTAGCAATCAGCCCCAGCATTTT,CASTTRRRGPSNQPQHF
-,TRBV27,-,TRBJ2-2,TGTGCCAGCCGGGGTACCGGGGAGCTGTTTTTT,CASRGTGELFF
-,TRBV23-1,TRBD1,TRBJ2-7,TGCGCCAGCAAGCTGACAGGGGCGGTCTCCTACGAGCAGTACTTC,CASKLTGAVSYEQYF
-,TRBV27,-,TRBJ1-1,TGTGCCAGCAGTTGGGGGGATAACACTGAAGCTTTCTTT,CASSWGDNTEAFF
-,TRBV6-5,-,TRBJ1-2,TGTGCCAGCAGTTACGGGCGCCCCAGACAGTCCTATGGCTACACCTTC,CASSYGRPRQSYGYTF
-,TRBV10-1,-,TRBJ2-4,TGCGCCAGCACCTCGGGGGTTGGGCAGACACTAGCCAAAAACATTCAGTACTTC,CASTSGVGQTLAKNIQYF
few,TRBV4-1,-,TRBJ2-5,TGCGCCAGCAGCCACCTCACCCGGGCAGGGGCGCAAGAGACCCAGTACTTC,CASSHLTRAGAQETQYF
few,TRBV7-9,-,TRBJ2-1,TGTGCCAGCAGCCCCCCCACGAGCTCCTACAATGAGCAGTTCTTC,CASSPPTSSYNEQFF
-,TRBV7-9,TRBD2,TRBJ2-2,TGTGCCAGCAGCTCGGGGGGGACACTGAACACCGGGGAGCTGTTTTTT,CASSSGGTLNTGELFF
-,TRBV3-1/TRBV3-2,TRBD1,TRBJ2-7,TGTGCCAGCAGCCAAGCCCCCGGGACAGGGGCCTACGAGCAGTACTTC,CASSQAPGTGAYEQYF
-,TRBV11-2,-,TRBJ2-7,TGTGCCAGCAGCGATGCCGGAAACACTAGAGGCGAGCAGTACTTC,CASSDAGNTRGEQYF
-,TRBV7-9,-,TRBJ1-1,TGTGCCAGCAGCTTAGGACGAGTGAGGGACACTGAAGCTTTCTTT,CASSLGRVRDTEAFF
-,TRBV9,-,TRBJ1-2,TGTGCCAGCAGCGTAGATTTAAACTATGGCTACACCTTC,CASSVDLNYGYTF
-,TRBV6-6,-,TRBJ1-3,TGTGCCAGCAGCGGACAGAAGGTCGGAAACACCATATATTTT,CASSGQKVGNTIYF
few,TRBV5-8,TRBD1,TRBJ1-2,TGTGCCAGCAGCTCGCAACAGGGGGGAGTCTATGGCTACACCTTC,CASSSQQGGVYGYTF
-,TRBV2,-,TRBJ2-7,TGTGCCAGCATTCCGACGGAGGCCCCCTACGAGCAGTACTTC,CASIPTEAPYEQYF
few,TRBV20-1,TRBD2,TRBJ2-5,TGCAGTGCTAGTGTAGCGGGGGCCCCTCGGGGTCAAGAGACCCAGTACTTC,CSASVAGAPRGQETQYF
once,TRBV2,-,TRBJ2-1,TGTGCCAGCAGTTCCGGTGGCTCCTACAATGAGCAGTTCTTC,CASSSGGSYNEQFF
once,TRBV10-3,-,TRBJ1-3,TGTGCCATCAGGGCGGGGGCGGCCTCTGGAAACACCATATATTTT,CAIRAGAASGNTIYF
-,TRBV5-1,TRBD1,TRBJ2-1,TGCGCCAGCAGCTTAGAGGGACAGGGGGCCAATGAGCAGTTCTTC,CASSLEGQGANEQFF
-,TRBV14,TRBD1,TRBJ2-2,TGTGCCAGCAGCCAAGTCTCTCAGGGGGCGAGAGGGAACACCGGGGAGCTGTTTTTT,CASSQVSQGARGNTGELFF
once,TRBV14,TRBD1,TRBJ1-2,TGTGCCAGCAGCCCAAATTCGGACAGGGGTCCGGGCTACACCTTC,CASSPNSDRGPGYTF
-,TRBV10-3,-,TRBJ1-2,TGTGCCATCAGTGACCAGGACAGCCCTTCGGGCAATGGCTACACCTTC,CAISDQDSPSGNGYTF
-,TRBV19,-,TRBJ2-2,TGTGCCAGTAGTTCCGGACACCTTAACACCGGGGAGCTGTTTTTT,CASSSGHLNTGELFF
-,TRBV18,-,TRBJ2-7,TGTGCCAGCTCACCAGTATTAGATGGCTCCTACGAGCAGTACTTC,CASSPVLDGSYEQYF
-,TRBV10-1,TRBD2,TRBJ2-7,TGCGCCAGCAGTGAAGGAAGCGGGGCTGCCTACGAGCAGTACTTC,CASSEGSGAAYEQYF
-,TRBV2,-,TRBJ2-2,TGTGCCAGCAGTGATTGGACACCCTCCACCGGGGAGCTGTTTTTT,CASSDWTPSTGELFF
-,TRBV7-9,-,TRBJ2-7,TGTGCCAGCAGCCCGTCAGGGGTCGAGCAGTACTTC,CASSPSGVEQYF
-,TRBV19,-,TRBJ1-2,TGTGCCAGTAGTTCGTATACAGGGAACTATGGCTACACCTTC,CASSSYTGNYGYTF
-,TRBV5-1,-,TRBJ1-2,TGCGCCAGCAGCTTGGCAGGAGGCTCTGGCTACACCTTC,CASSLAGGSGYTF
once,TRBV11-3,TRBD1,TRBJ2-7,TGTGCCAGCAGCCCCCGGGACAGGGGGGTCCTCAACGAGCAGTACTTC,CASSPRDRGVLNEQYF
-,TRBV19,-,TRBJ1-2,TGTGCCAGCCGGACAGCCGATGATGGCTACACCTTC,CASRTADDGYTF